This passage covers 3 T cell receptor beta chains from one sample sequenced in a study of T-cell reconstitution after alpha-beta-depleted transplantation in children (TCRdb year 2016). Libraries came from PCR. Sequencing relied on an Illumina HiSeq 2500. TCR libraries were prepared with molecular barcoding, using unique molecular identifiers to normalize TCRbeta repertoire quantification. The public reads were reanalyzed by TCRdb: fastp trimming at Q25, MiXCR alignment, in-frame beta chains only. Rows with one shared CDR3 protein collapse into an entry with the most common genes and DNA. The sample includes some 500,000 distinct CDR3 sequences, with around 20% observed a single time. The ten most abundant clones make up roughly 3.3% of the sample. The sample was PBMCs from the stem cell graft donor, taken from the stem cell graft. Receptor source: a human donor who donated a stem cell graft to a child with acute lymphoblastic leukemia.

This chain connects TRBV14 to TRBJ2-5; 10 nucleotides line up with TRBD2. J gave up 5 bases and V 4 bases, and 7 bases lay outside the gene matches. In germline, CDR1 is SGHDN, CDR2 FVKESK. This CDR3 contains 15 residues. CDR3 nucleotide sequence: TGTGCCAGCAGCCCAGCGGGAGGGCCGGAGGAGACCCAGTACTTC. Amino acids: CASSPAGGPEETQYF.

This clonotype was picked up a small number of times. This chain links TRBV29-1 with TRBJ2-5; D is undetermined. V was pared by 6 bases and J by 2 bases, with 10 bases between. CDR1 and CDR2 from the germline V gene are SQVTM and ANQGSEA. CDR3 length: 12 amino acids. Here the CDR3 DNA reads TGCAGCGTGGTAGCAGAACAAGAGACCCAGTACTTC. This translates into CSVVAEQETQYF.

This clonotype was seen more than once but under ten times. The chain links TRBV12-3 or TRBV12-4 to TRBJ2-1, with D tentatively TRBD2 (6 bases). The CDR3 is made up of 14 amino acids. Trimming took 3 bases from V and 7 from J, leaving 13 bases between them. The CDR3 is CASSFTGDRNEQFF. Written as DNA, the CDR3 is TGTGCCAGCAGTTTCACGGGAGATAGGAATGAGCAGTTCTTC.